One and the same sample provided the 3 T cell receptor beta chains below, sequenced in a study of T cells in Graves' hyperthyroidism and ophthalmopathy. TCR beta CDR3 region amplification was performed from RNA transcripts. The HTBI primer set drove a first-round RT-PCR of the TCR CDR3. TCRdb used MiXCR to reprocess the multiplex PCR reads, holding one entry per CDR3 protein. Of 300,000 to 400,000 distinct CDR3 sequences in the sample, approximately 15% were seen once. Sequenced input: blood. Receptor source: a woman younger than 45 with Graves' ophthalmopathy.

This clonotype was seen repeatedly, ten times or more. The chain combines TRBV20-1 with TRBJ1-5; D remains ambiguous. In germline, CDR1 is DFQATT, CDR2 SNEGSKA (reference sequence). This CDR3 is 15 amino acids long. The ends were cut back, 0 bases at V and 6 bases at J, with 15 bases in the middle. CDR3 region: CSARDSRSQRQPQHF. The CDR3 nucleotides are TGCAGTGCTAGAGATAGCCGGTCGCAGCGTCAGCCCCAGCATTTT.

At least ten counts were recorded for this clonotype. The chain joins TRBV6-1 to TRBJ1-5, with D perhaps TRBD1 (5 bases). CDR3 length: 18 residues. CDR1 and CDR2 from the germline V gene are MNHNS and SASEGT. V was pared by 7 bases and J by 1 base, with 23 bases between. The CDR3: CASTLGTYQGRSNQPQHF. The CDR3 DNA follows: TGTGCCAGCACCCTAGGGACCTACCAGGGCAGGAGCAATCAGCCCCAGCATTTT.

The genes are TRBV2 and TRBJ2-7; D ambiguous. V was clipped by 4 bases and J by 7 bases, with 11 bases between them. The CDR3 spans 12 residues. Looked up from germline, CDR1 is SNHLY and CDR2 is FYNNEI. The CDR3 sequence: CASSARPEEQYF. The CDR3 DNA sequence: TGTGCCAGCAGTGCGCGGCCAGAGGAGCAGTACTTC.